The 12 T cell receptor beta chains reported below all come from one sample, sequenced in a study of control samples from healthy donors and cancer patients (dated by TCRdb to 2020 to 2022). Receptors were amplified or captured by the immunoSEQ multiplex PCR assay. TCRdb mirrors the immuneACCESS table, restricted to in-frame sequences. Some clones are absent from its copies; in checked studies, under half trace to an unresolved V gene, and the reason for the others is unknown. For this sample there are some 130,000 clones; around 85% appear just once. The top ten constitute approximately 8.6% of the sample. Material for sequencing was blood. The receptors derive from a woman aged 25 to 39 in good health.

This clone occurred once. The chain has TRBV5-4 and TRBJ2-3, with D perhaps assigned TRBD1 or TRBD2 (6 bases each). CDR1 is SGHNT and CDR2 is YYREEE in the germline V gene (reference sequence). The length of the CDR3 is 15 residues. Trimming took off 6 bases at V and 1 base at J, with 15 bases between the two ends. CDR3 amino acids: CASIPGGHGTDTQYF. The CDR3 DNA reads as TGTGCCAGCATCCCCGGGGGACACGGCACAGATACGCAGTATTTT. The whole variable domain, filled in from reference TRBV5-4 and TRBJ2-3, reads ETGVTQSPTHLIKTRGQQVTLRCSSQSGHNTVSWYQQALGQGPQFIFQYYREEENGRGNFPPRFSGLQFPNYSSELNVNALELDDSALYLCASIPGGHGTDTQYFGPGTRLTVL.

This chain links TRBV13 with TRBJ2-2; tentatively, D is TRBD1 or TRBD2 (5 bases each). Germline V gene sequence: CDR1 PRHDT, CDR2 FYEKMQ (reference sequence). V was cut by 3 bases and J by 1 base, with 15 bases left in between. This CDR3 has 17 amino acids. This chain's CDR3 is CASSFKYRDQNTGELFF. CDR3 nucleotide sequence: TGTGCCAGCAGCTTCAAATACCGGGACCAGAACACCGGGGAGCTGTTTTTT.

This chain uses TRBV30 with TRBJ2-5; no definite D call. The CDR3 sequence is 14 residues long. Per germline, CDR1 GTSNPN and CDR2 SVGIG (reference sequence). V gave up 0 bases and J gave up 1 base, with 9 bases separating them. As DNA, the CDR3 is TGTGCCTGGAGTGTAACCCCCCTCCAAGAGACCCAGTACTTC. Its translation: CAWSVTPLQETQYF.

This clone was detected once. The chain is built from TRBV6-5 and TRBJ1-2, with D unresolved. Trimming pared 5 bases from V and 2 bases from J, leaving 9 bases between. Germline assignment: CDR1 MNHEY and CDR2 SVGAGI. The CDR3 totals 13 residues. The CDR3 sequence: CASSTTENYGYTF. DNA for the CDR3: TGTGCCAGCAGTACAACAGAGAACTATGGCTACACCTTC.

This chain joins TRBV30 and TRBJ1-5, with D perhaps matching TRBD1 (6 bases). This CDR3 has 18 residues. Trimming left V 2 bases short and J 1 base short, with 21 bases between. CDR1 is GTSNPN and CDR2 is SVGIG in the germline V gene (reference sequence). The CDR3 sequence is CAWSRAALGAGSNQPQHF. Here the CDR3 DNA reads TGTGCCTGGAGTAGGGCCGCACTGGGGGCAGGCAGCAATCAGCCCCAGCATTTT.

The rearrangement links TRBV12-5 to TRBJ2-2; TRBD1 agrees at 7 bases. Germline assignment: CDR1 LGHNT and CDR2 FRNRAP. Trimming cost V 0 bases and J 3 bases; bases outside gene matches: 4. The CDR3 consists of 16 residues. The CDR3 loop is CASGLVLGTDTGELFF. The CDR3 DNA reads TGTGCTAGTGGTTTGGTACTTGGGACAGACACCGGGGAGCTGTTTTTT.

The chain joins TRBV6-6 to TRBJ2-2, with D perhaps TRBD2 (5 bases). This CDR3 spans 13 amino acids. Per germline, CDR1 MNHNY and CDR2 SVGAGI (reference sequence). Trimming stripped 5 bases from V and 3 bases from J, with 7 bases between. CDR3: CASSGRDTGELFF. The CDR3 DNA reads as TGTGCCAGCAGTGGGAGAGACACCGGGGAGCTGTTTTTT.

This chain uses TRBV2 with TRBJ1-3, with 9 bases matching TRBD1. The CDR3 extends over 12 amino acids. The V gene's germline CDR1 is SNHLY and CDR2 FYNNEI. Germline trimming cut 11 bases from V and 3 bases from J; bases unmatched to any gene: 2. The CDR3 bases are TGTGCCGGACAGGGGTTTGGAAACACCATATATTTT. Its protein is CAGQGFGNTIYF. Based on the CDR3 plus reference TRBV2 and TRBJ1-3, the full variable domain is EPEVTQTPSHQVTQMGQEVILRCVPISNHLYFYWYRQILGQKVEFLVSFYNNEISEKSEIFDDQFSVERPDGSNFTLKIRSTKLEDSAMYFCAGQGFGNTIYFGEGSWLTVV.

The rearrangement uses TRBV7-8 and TRBJ1-6; weak D call: TRBD1 (6 bases). V lost 1 base, J lost 0 bases, and 13 bases lay in between. There are 18 residues in the CDR3. Germline CDR1 is SGHVS and CDR2 is FQNEAQ. The CDR3 nucleotides are TGTGCCAGCAGCTTAGATGGGGGGGGCAGCTCCTATAATTCACCCCTCCACTTT. Protein product: CASSLDGGGSSYNSPLHF.

This clone was seen once. The chain links TRBV6-1 to TRBJ2-7, with TRBD2 as a possible D gene (5 bases). This CDR3 spans 16 amino acids. Germline assignment: CDR1 MNHNS and CDR2 SASEGT. V gave up 1 base and J gave up 3 bases, with 16 bases separating them. Here the CDR3 DNA reads TGTGCCAGCAGTGAAGATTATCGAGGGAGTAACTACGAGCAGTACTTC. Amino acids: CASSEDYRGSNYEQYF.

This clone was picked up a small number of times. The chain joins TRBV9 to TRBJ2-3, with TRBD2 matching 8 bases. The length of the CDR3 is 16 residues. The germline V gene has CDR1 SGDLS and CDR2 YYNGEE. The J segment lost 2 bases and the V segment lost 4 bases, leaving 9 bases of the junction unmatched. CDR3 coding DNA: TGTGCCAGCAGCCTGAAAGCGGGAGCGCCCACAGATACGCAGTATTTT. Translated: CASSLKAGAPTDTQYF.

In DNA, the CDR3 is TGCGCCAGCAGCCCCCTTGCGCGGGAGGGTACCGGGGAGCTGTTTTTT. The encoded protein is CASSPLAREGTGELFF. The chain is built from TRBV5-1 and TRBJ2-2, with TRBD2 identical over 9 bases. CDR1 is SGHRS and CDR2 is YFSETQ in the germline V gene. This CDR3 region has 16 residues. Germline trimming cut 4 bases from V and 5 bases from J; bases unmatched to any gene: 9.